These 8 T cell receptor beta chains were sequenced from one sample in a study of T cell responses to AZD1222 COVID-19 vaccine. Sequencing used immunoSEQ multiplex PCR; TCRdb keeps in-frame clones, though not all of them. The sample shows 140,000 to 150,000 clones, roughly 92% of them seen only once. The specimen comprised peripheral blood, sampled on day 0 of AZD1222 vaccination. All receptors derive from an adult in good health.

The chain recombines TRBV6-5 with TRBJ1-5, with TRBD1 matching 7 bases. Germline assignment: CDR1 MNHEY and CDR2 SVGAGI. The CDR3 extends over 15 amino acids. V was clipped by 8 bases and J by 0 bases; unmatched bases: 7. The CDR3 DNA reads TGTGCCAGCCTCGAAGGGGGCCTTAGCAATCAGCCCCAGCATTTT. Its translation: CASLEGGLSNQPQHF.

The chain joins TRBV5-5 to TRBJ1-1; no definite D call. Trimming took off 4 bases at V and 1 base at J, with 11 bases between the two ends. From germline, CDR1 is SGHKS and CDR2 YYEKEE (reference sequence). The CDR3 runs 14 residues. CDR3 in DNA: TGTGCCAGCAGCCCTAGCGGATCGAACACTGAAGCTTTCTTT. Translation: CASSPSGSNTEAFF.

This clone was seen more than once but under ten times. The CDR3 protein is CASRQREVTDTQYF. CDR3 nucleotide sequence: TGTGCCAGCAGGCAGCGGGAGGTAACAGATACGCAGTATTTT. This chain uses TRBV6-4 with TRBJ2-3, with TRBD2 identical over 9 bases. The CDR3 contains 14 residues. Looked up from germline, CDR1 is MRHNA and CDR2 is SNTAGT. Unmatched junction bases numbered 4, after V lost 6 bases and J lost 3 bases.

This chain links TRBV5-4 with TRBJ2-6; D ambiguous. CDR3 length: 14 amino acids. Germline-derived CDR1 and CDR2 are SGHNT and YYREEE (reference sequence). V was trimmed by 4 bases and J by 0 bases, leaving 5 bases between them. CDR3 bases: TGTGCCAGCAGCCCTCCCTCTGGGGCCAACGTCCTGACTTTC. This translates into CASSPPSGANVLTF.

This chain connects TRBV11-2 to TRBJ2-7; 8 nucleotides line up with TRBD2. V was clipped by 1 base and J by 5 bases; unmatched bases: 13. The length of the CDR3 is 17 residues. Germline V gene sequence: CDR1 SGHAT, CDR2 FQNNGV. For the CDR3, the DNA is TGTGCCAGCAGCTTAGGGGTAGCGGGATGGAGCGTCCACGAGCAGTACTTC. Its translation is CASSLGVAGWSVHEQYF.

This chain connects TRBV7-9 to TRBJ1-6; perhaps TRBD1 as D (5 bases). This CDR3 is 16 amino acids long. Germline CDR1 and CDR2: SEHNR and FQNEAQ (reference sequence). Deletions cut 5 bases from V and 2 bases from J, with 13 bases between. The CDR3, as DNA: TGTGCCAGCAGCCCCGGGACGATCGCCTATAATTCACCCCTCCACTTT. It codes for CASSPGTIAYNSPLHF. The complete variable domain, with remaining parts taken from reference TRBV7-9 and TRBJ1-6, reads DTGVSQNPRHKITKRGQNVTFRCDPISEHNRLYWYRQTLGQGPEFLTYFQNEAQLEKSRLLSDRFSAERPKGSFSTLEIQRTEQGDSAMYLCASSPGTIAYNSPLHFGNGTRLTVT.

V gene TRBV5-6 combines with J gene TRBJ2-2; no firm D call. V lost 0 bases to trimming and J lost 0 bases, with 9 bases between them. Germline V lookup: CDR1 SGHDT, CDR2 YYEEEE. This CDR3 is built from 16 residues. The DNA of the CDR3 is TGTGCCAGCAGCTTGGTAGCAGCACCGAACACCGGGGAGCTGTTTTTT. As protein: CASSLVAAPNTGELFF.

This clone was observed once. V is TRBV4-1 and J is TRBJ1-5; 8 bases line up with TRBD1. This CDR3 is built from 17 residues. Germline V gene sequence: CDR1 MGHRA, CDR2 YSYEKL. V trimming: 1 base; J trimming: 6 bases; junction bases outside the gene matches: 11. CDR3 DNA: TGCGCCAGCAGCCAAGTTCGGAGCAGGGGGCTCGGTCAGCCCCAGCATTTT. As protein: CASSQVRSRGLGQPQHF.